This TCR beta chain was found in a study of blood T cell repertoires in COVID-19. Across the whole study: Both acute and convalescent COVID-19 samples were obtained from the United States, Italy and Spain. The analysed material was cDNA or gDNA that came from T cells, B-cell-depleted T cells, or PBMCs.

Sequenced by immunoSEQ multiplex PCR; TCRdb stores in-frame clones only, minus some. This table holds 84,000 or so clones, just under 80% found once. This CDR3 spans 15 amino acids. V lost 5 bases and J lost 3; bases outside the gene matches: 4. CDR1 is MNHEY and CDR2 is SMNVEV in the germline V gene (reference sequence). This chain uses TRBV27 with TRBJ2-2; TRBD1 agrees at 9 bases. The sequencing sample was made of peripheral blood. The source of this sequence is a man between 70 and 80 years old with COVID-19, enrolled during active disease. In nucleotides, the CDR3 is TGTGCCAGCAGTCCCGGGGACAGGGACACCGGGGAGCTGTTTTTT. As protein: CASSPGDRDTGELFF.